This TCR beta chain comes out of a study of technical replicates of blood from a handful of donors. The method was immunoSEQ multiplex PCR; TCRdb's version includes in-frame clones alone and lacks a portion of them. The data show approximately 70,000 clones, over 80% seen once. V lost 0 bases and J lost 2, with 2 bases in between. The CDR3 is 11 residues long. CDR1 and CDR2 (germline): DFQATT, SNEGSKA (reference sequence). The specimen sequenced was T cells isolated from PBMCs. The source is a human donor in good health. The chain carries TRBV20-1 and TRBJ2-7, with D uncertain. The CDR3 region is CSARDTYEQYF. The CDR3 DNA is TGCAGTGCTAGAGATACCTACGAGCAGTACTTC.